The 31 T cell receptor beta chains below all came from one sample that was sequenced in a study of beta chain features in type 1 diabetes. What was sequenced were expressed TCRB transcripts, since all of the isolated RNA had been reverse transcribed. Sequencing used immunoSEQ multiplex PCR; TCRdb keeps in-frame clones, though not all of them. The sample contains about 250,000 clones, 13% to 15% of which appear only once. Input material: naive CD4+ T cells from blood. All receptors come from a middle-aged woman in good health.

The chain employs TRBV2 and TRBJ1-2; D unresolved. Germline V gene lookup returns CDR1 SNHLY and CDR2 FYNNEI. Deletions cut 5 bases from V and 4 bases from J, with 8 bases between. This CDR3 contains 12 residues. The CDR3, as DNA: TGTGCCAGCAGTCCCGCGTTCTATGGCTACACCTTC. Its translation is CASSPAFYGYTF.

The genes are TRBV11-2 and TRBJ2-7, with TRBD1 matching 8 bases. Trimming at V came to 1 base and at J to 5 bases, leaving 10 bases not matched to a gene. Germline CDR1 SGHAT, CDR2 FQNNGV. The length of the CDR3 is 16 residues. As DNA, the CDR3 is TGTGCCAGCAGCTTAGGGGGACAGGTTGTTACCCACGAGCAGTACTTC. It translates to CASSLGGQVVTHEQYF.

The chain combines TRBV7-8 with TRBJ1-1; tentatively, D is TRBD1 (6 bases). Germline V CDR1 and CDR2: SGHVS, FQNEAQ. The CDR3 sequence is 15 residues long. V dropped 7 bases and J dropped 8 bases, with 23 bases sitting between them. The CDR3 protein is CASTSPQGPGTEAFF. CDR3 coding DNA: TGTGCCAGCACCTCGCCCCAGGGGCCGGGGACCGAAGCTTTCTTT.

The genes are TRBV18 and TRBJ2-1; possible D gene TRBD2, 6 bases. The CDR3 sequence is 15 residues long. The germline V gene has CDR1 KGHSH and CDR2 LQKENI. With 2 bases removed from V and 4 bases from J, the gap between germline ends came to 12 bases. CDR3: CASSPNSAGYNEQFF. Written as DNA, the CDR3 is TGTGCCAGCTCACCAAACAGTGCGGGGTACAATGAGCAGTTCTTC.

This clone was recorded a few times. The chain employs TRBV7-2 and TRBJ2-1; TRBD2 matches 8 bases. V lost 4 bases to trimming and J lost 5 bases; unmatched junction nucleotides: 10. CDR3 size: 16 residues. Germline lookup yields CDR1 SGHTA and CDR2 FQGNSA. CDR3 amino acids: CASSSRGGWVNNEQFF. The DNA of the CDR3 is TGTGCCAGCAGCTCCCGGGGGGGCTGGGTGAACAATGAGCAGTTCTTC.

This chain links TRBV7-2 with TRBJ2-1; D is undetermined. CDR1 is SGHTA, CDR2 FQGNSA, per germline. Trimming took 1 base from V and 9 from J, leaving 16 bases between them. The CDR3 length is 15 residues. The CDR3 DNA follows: TGTGCCAGCAGCTTAGTAGCCGGTCAGACCCTTGAGCAGTTCTTC. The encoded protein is CASSLVAGQTLEQFF.

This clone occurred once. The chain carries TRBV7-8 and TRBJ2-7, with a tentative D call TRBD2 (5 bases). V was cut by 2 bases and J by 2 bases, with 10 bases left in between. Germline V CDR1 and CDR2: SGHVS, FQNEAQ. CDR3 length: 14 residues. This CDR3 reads CASSLRTGAYEQYF. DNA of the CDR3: TGTGCCAGCAGCTTACGGACTGGCGCCTACGAGCAGTACTTC.

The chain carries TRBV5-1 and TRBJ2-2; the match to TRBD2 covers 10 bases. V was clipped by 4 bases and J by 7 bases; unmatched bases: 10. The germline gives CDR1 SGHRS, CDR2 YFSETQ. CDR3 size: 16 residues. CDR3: CASSPNSGGAGGELFF. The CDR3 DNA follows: TGCGCCAGCAGCCCGAACAGCGGGGGGGCCGGCGGGGAGCTGTTTTTT.

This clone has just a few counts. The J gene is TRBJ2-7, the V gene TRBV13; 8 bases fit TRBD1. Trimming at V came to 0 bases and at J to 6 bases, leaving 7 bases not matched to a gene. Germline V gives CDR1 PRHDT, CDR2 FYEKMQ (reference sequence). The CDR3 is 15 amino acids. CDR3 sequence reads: CASSLGTGVSVEQYF. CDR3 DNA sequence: TGTGCCAGCAGCTTAGGGACAGGGGTTTCTGTCGAGCAGTACTTC.

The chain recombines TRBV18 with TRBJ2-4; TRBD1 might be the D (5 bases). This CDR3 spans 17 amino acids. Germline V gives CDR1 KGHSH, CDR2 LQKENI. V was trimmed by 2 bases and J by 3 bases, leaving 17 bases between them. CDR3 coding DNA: TGTGCCAGCTCACCATCGTCCCAGGGCCTACTCAAAAACATTCAGTACTTC. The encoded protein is CASSPSSQGLLKNIQYF.

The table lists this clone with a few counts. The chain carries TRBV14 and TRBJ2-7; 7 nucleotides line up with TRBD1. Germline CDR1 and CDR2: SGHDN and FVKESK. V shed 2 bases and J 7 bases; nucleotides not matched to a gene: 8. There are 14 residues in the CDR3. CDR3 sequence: CASSQQQGSGEQYF. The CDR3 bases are TGTGCCAGCAGCCAACAACAGGGGTCGGGGGAGCAGTACTTC.

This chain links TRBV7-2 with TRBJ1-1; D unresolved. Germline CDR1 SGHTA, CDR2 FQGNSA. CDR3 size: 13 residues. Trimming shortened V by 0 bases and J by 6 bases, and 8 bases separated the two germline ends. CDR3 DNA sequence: TGTGCCAGCAGCTTAGCCCTAAACGCTGAAGCTTTCTTT. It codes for CASSLALNAEAFF. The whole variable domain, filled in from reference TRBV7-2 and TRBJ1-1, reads GAGVSQSPSNKVTEKGKDVELRCDPISGHTALYWYRQSLGQGLEFLIYFQGNSAPDKSGLPSDRFSAERTGGSVSTLTIQRTQQEDSAVYLCASSLALNAEAFFGQGTRLTVV.

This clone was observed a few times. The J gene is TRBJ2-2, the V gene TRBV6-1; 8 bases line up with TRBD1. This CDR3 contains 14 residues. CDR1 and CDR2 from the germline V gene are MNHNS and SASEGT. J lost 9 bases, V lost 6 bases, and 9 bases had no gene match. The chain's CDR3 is CASSTIDRGRELFF. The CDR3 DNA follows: TGTGCCAGCAGCACGATAGACAGGGGTAGGGAGCTGTTTTTT.

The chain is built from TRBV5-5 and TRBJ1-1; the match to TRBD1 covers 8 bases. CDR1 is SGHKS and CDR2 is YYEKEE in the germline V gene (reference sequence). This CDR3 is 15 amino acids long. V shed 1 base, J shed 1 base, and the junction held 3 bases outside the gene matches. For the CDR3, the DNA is TGTGCCAGCAGCTTGAGGGACAGGCGGAACACTGAAGCTTTCTTT. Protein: CASSLRDRRNTEAFF.

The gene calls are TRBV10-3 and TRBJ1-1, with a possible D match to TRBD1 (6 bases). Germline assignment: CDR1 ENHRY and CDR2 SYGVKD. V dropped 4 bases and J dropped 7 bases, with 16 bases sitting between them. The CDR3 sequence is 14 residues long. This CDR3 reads CAISALTGLGEAFF. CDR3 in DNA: TGTGCCATCAGTGCACTTACAGGGTTGGGTGAAGCTTTCTTT.

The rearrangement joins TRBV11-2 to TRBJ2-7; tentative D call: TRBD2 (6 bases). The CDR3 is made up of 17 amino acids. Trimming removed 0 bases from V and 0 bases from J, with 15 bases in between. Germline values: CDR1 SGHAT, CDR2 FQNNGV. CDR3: CASSLEPGLEGSYEQYF. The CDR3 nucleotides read TGTGCCAGCAGCTTAGAACCGGGACTCGAAGGCTCCTACGAGCAGTACTTC.

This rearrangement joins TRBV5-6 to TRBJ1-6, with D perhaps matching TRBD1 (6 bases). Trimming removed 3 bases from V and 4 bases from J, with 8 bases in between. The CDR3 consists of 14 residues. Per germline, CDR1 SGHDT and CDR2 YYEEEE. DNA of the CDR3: TGTGCCAGCAGCTGGACAGAATATAATTCACCCCTCCACTTT. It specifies CASSWTEYNSPLHF.

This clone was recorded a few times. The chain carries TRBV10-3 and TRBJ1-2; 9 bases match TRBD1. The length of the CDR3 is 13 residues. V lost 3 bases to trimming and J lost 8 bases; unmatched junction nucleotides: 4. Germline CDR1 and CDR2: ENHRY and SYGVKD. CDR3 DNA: TGTGCCATCAGTGAACAGGGGGCTCCAGGCTACACCTTC. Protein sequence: CAISEQGAPGYTF.

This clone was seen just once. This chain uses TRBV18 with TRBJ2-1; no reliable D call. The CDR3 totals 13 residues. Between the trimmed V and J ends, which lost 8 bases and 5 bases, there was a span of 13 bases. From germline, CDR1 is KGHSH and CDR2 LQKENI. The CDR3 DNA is TGTGCCAGCCGAGGATTACGAAACAATGAGCAGTTCTTC. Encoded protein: CASRGLRNNEQFF.

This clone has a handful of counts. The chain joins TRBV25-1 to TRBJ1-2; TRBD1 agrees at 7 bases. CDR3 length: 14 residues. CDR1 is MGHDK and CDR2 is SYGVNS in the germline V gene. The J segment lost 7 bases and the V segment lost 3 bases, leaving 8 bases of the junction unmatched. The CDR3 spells CASSDLDREVGYTF. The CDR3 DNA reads TGTGCCAGCAGTGACCTTGACAGGGAAGTTGGCTACACCTTC.

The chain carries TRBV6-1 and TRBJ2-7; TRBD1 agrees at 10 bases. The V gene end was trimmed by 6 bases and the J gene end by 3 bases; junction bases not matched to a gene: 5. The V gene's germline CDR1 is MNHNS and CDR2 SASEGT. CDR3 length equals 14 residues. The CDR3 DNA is TGTGCCAGCAGGACAGGGGGCGGTCTCTACGAGCAGTACTTC. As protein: CASRTGGGLYEQYF.

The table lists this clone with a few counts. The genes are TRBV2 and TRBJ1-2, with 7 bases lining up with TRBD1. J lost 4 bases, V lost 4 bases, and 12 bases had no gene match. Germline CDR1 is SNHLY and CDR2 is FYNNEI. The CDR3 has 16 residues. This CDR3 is CASSGNRGSAFYGYTF. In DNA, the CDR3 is TGTGCCAGCAGTGGCAACAGGGGCTCCGCCTTCTATGGCTACACCTTC. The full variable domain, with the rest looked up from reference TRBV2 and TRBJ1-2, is EPEVTQTPSHQVTQMGQEVILRCVPISNHLYFYWYRQILGQKVEFLVSFYNNEISEKSEIFDDQFSVERPDGSNFTLKIRSTKLEDSAMYFCASSGNRGSAFYGYTFGSGTRLTVV.

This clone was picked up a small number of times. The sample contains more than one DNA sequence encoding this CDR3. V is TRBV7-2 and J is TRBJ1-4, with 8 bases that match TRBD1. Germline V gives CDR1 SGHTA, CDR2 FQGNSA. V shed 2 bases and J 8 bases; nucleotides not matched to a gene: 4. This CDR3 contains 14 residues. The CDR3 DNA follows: TGTGCCAGCAGCTTACAACAGGGGGGAGAAAAACTGTTTTTT. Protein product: CASSLQQGGEKLFF. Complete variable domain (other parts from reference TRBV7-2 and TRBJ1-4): GAGVSQSPSNKVTEKGKDVELRCDPISGHTALYWYRQSLGQGLEFLIYFQGNSAPDKSGLPSDRFSAERTGGSVSTLTIQRTQQEDSAVYLCASSLQQGGEKLFFGSGTQLSVL.

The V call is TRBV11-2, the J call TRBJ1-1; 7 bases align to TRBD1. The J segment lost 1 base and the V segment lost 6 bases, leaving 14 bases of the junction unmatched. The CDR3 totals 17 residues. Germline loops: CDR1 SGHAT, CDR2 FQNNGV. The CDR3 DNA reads TGTGCCAGCAGGACACAATTTAGGACAGGAAAGAACACTGAAGCTTTCTTT. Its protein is CASRTQFRTGKNTEAFF.

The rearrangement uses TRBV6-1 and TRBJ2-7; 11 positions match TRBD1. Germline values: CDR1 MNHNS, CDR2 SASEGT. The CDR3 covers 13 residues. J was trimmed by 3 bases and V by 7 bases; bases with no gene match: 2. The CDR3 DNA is TGTGCCAGCAAGGGGACAGGGGGCTACGAGCAGTACTTC. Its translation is CASKGTGGYEQYF.

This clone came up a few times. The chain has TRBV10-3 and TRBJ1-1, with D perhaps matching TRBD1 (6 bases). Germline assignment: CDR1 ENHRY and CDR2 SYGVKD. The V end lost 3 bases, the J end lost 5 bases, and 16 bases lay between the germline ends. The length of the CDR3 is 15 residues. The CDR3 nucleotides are TGTGCCATCAGTGACTCCGGGACACGAGGGACTGAAGCTTTCTTT. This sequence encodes CAISDSGTRGTEAFF.

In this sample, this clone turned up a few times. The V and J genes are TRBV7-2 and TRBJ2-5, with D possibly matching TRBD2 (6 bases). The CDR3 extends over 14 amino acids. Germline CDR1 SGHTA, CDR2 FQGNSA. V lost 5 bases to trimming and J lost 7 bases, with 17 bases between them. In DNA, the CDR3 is TGTGCCAGCAGCGAGGGACCCACGCGGGGGACCCAGTACTTC. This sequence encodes CASSEGPTRGTQYF.

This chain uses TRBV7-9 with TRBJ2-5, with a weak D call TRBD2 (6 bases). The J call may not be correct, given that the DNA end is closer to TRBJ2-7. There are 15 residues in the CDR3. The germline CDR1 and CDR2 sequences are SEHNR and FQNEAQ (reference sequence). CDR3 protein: CASSTAAGSSYEQYF. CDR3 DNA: TGTGCCAGCAGCACCGCGGCGGGGAGCTCCTACGAGCAGTACTTC.

CDR3 nucleotides: TGCGCCAGCAGAGGAGCGGCCAACGGAGAGACCCAGTACTTC. Its translation: CASRGAANGETQYF. The chain recombines TRBV5-1 with TRBJ2-5, with D maybe TRBD2 (5 bases). V lost 5 bases, J lost 4 bases, and 15 bases lay in between. CDR1 and CDR2 from the germline V gene are SGHRS and YFSETQ. The CDR3 length is 14 residues.

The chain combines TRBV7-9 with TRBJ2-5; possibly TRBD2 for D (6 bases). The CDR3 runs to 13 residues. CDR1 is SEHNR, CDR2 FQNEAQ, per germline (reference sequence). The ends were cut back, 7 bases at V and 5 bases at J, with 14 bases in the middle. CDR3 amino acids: CASTGPSGETQYF. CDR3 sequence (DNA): TGTGCCAGCACCGGTCCGAGCGGGGAGACCCAGTACTTC.

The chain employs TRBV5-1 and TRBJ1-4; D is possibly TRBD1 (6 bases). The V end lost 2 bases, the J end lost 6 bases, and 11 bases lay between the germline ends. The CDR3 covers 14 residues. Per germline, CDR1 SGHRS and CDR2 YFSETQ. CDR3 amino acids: CASSFGTIDEKLFF. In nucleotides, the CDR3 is TGCGCCAGCAGCTTCGGGACAATCGATGAAAAACTGTTTTTT.